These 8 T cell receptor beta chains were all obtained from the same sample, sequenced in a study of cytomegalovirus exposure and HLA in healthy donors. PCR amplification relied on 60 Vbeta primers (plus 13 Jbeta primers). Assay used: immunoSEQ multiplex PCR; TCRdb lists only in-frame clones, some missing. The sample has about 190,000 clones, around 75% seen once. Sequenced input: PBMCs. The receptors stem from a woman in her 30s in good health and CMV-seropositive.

In nucleotides, the CDR3 is TGTGCCAGCAGTGAAATAGGGGACAGGGCATTTCAGCCCCAGCATTTT. Its translation is CASSEIGDRAFQPQHF. This chain links TRBV2 with TRBJ1-5, with 9 positions matching TRBD1. The ends lost 2 bases at V and 6 bases at J; junction bases unmatched: 8. The germline V gene encodes CDR1 SNHLY and CDR2 FYNNEI. This CDR3 is built from 16 residues.

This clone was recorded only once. The CDR3 spells CASSSLGLAGVIGANVLTF. DNA for the CDR3: TGTGCCAGCAGTTCGTTGGGACTAGCGGGGGTTATTGGGGCCAACGTCCTGACTTTC. The V gene is TRBV27, the J gene TRBJ2-6, with TRBD2 matching over 14 bases. The CDR3 length is 19 residues. V lost 4 bases to trimming and J lost 3 bases; unmatched junction nucleotides: 8. Germline-derived CDR1 and CDR2 are MNHEY and SMNVEV (reference sequence).

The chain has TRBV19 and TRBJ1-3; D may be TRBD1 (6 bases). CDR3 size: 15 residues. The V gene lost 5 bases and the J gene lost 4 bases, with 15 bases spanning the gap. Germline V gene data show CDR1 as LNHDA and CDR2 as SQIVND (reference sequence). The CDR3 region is CASSSRGGLGNTIYF. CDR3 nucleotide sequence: TGTGCCAGTAGTTCCCGCGGGGGGCTCGGAAACACCATATATTTT.

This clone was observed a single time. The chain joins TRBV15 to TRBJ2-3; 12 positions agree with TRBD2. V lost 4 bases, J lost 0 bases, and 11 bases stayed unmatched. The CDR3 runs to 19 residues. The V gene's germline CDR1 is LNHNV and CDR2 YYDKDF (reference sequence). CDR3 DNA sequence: TGTGCCACCAGCACCCGACTAGCGGGGGCCGGGCGAAGCACAGATACGCAGTATTTT. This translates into CATSTRLAGAGRSTDTQYF.

The CDR3 DNA reads as TGTGCCAGCAGCGTACAGCTAGCTCATAATGAGCAGTTCTTC. Its translation: CASSVQLAHNEQFF. The chain links TRBV9 to TRBJ2-1; D is perhaps TRBD2 (5 bases). Germline V gives CDR1 SGDLS, CDR2 YYNGEE. Trimming took 1 base from V and 7 from J, leaving 12 bases between them. CDR3 size: 14 residues.

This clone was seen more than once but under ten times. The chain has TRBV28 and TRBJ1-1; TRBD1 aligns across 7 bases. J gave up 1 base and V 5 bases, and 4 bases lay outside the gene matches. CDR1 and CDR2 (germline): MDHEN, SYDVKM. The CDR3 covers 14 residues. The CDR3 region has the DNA TGTGCCAGCAGTCAGGGGGGTCCGAACACTGAAGCTTTCTTT. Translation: CASSQGGPNTEAFF.

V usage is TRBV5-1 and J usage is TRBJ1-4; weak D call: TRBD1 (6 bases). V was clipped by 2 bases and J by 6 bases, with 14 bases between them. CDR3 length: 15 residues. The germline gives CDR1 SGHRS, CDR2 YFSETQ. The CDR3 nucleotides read TGCGCCAGCAGCTTTACAGGGTTATCAGATGAAAAACTGTTTTTT. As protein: CASSFTGLSDEKLFF.

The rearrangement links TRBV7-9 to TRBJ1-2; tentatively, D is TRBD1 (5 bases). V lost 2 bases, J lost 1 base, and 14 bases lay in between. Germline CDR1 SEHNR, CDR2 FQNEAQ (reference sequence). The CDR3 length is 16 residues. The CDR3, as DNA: TGTGCCAGCAGCTTATTAATGGGGCGTTATAACTATGGCTACACCTTC. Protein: CASSLLMGRYNYGYTF.